The 13 T cell receptor beta chains presented below share a single source sample, sequenced in a study of PD-L1 blockade in urothelial cancer. Time point described: peripheral blood 6 weeks after treatment start. Repertoires were generated with immunoSEQ multiplex PCR, while TCRdb's copy carries only in-frame clones and drops some. The table includes more than 90,000 clones, around 93% detected once. Here the sequenced sample was PBMCs, taken around atezolizumab (anti-PD-L1) treatment. These TCRs come from a man aged 55 to 70 with urothelial cancer.

This chain uses TRBV7-2 with TRBJ1-1; D perhaps matches TRBD1 (5 bases). V lost 5 bases and J lost 4, with 11 bases in between. Germline CDR1 SGHTA, CDR2 FQGNSA. This CDR3 is built from 13 residues. The CDR3: CASSVQGATEAFF. The CDR3 DNA is TGTGCCAGCAGCGTCCAGGGTGCCACTGAAGCTTTCTTT.

The chain uses TRBV6-5 and TRBJ1-6, with D possibly matching TRBD1 (6 bases). CDR1 MNHEY and CDR2 SVGAGI come from the germline V gene. V lost 0 bases and J lost 10, with 16 bases in between. The CDR3 has 16 residues. CDR3 sequence (DNA): TGTGCCAGCAGTTACTCGACACAGGGTTTCGAATCACCCCTCCACTTT. Translating gives CASSYSTQGFESPLHF.

V is TRBV11-1 and J is TRBJ2-7; 7 bases map to TRBD1. Germline trimming cut 1 base from V and 2 bases from J; bases unmatched to any gene: 2. Germline assignment: CDR1 SGHAT and CDR2 FQDESV (reference sequence). CDR3 size: 14 residues. This CDR3 reads CASSLGQGPYEQYF. CDR3 coding DNA: TGTGCCAGCAGCTTAGGACAGGGTCCCTACGAGCAGTACTTC.

CDR3 region: CASSQDGSGTGELFF. DNA of the CDR3: TGCGCCAGCAGCCAAGACGGGAGTGGGACCGGGGAGCTGTTTTTT. The chain is built from TRBV4-1 and TRBJ2-2, with D tentatively TRBD2 (6 bases). Germline lookup yields CDR1 MGHRA and CDR2 YSYEKL. This CDR3 region has 15 residues. The ends were cut back, 0 bases at V and 5 bases at J, with 10 bases in the middle.

The chain has TRBV5-4 and TRBJ1-2; D not resolved. The CDR3 is 15 amino acids. Germline V gene lookup returns CDR1 SGHNT and CDR2 YYREEE (reference sequence). Trimming pared 3 bases from V and 2 bases from J, leaving 14 bases between. The CDR3 reads CASSSPVDSNYGYTF. The CDR3 DNA is TGTGCCAGCAGCTCTCCGGTGGACTCCAACTATGGCTACACCTTC.

V is TRBV4-3 and J is TRBJ2-6; possible D gene TRBD1, 6 bases. Germline V gene sequence: CDR1 LGHNA, CDR2 YSLEER. The CDR3 spans 15 residues. The germline V and J ends were trimmed by 4 bases and 0 bases, with 7 bases remaining between them. The CDR3 nucleotides read TGCGCCAGCAGCCGGGACAACTCTGGGGCCAACGTCCTGACTTTC. The encoded protein is CASSRDNSGANVLTF.

This chain links TRBV29-1 with TRBJ2-3; D is perhaps TRBD2 (5 bases). Trimming left V 1 base short and J 0 bases short, with 5 bases between. The germline V gene encodes CDR1 SQVTM and CDR2 ANQGSEA. The CDR3 totals 13 residues. CDR3 DNA sequence: TGCAGCGTTGAAGGGACTAGCACAGATACGCAGTATTTT. This sequence encodes CSVEGTSTDTQYF.

This CDR3 reads CASSLDWTVTNEKLFF. CDR3 in DNA: TGTGCCAGCAGCTTAGATTGGACAGTCACTAATGAAAAACTGTTTTTT. V gene TRBV11-2 combines with J gene TRBJ1-4; D might be TRBD1 (6 bases). The CDR3 length is 16 residues. V dropped 0 bases and J dropped 2 bases, with 10 bases sitting between them. The V gene's germline CDR1 is SGHAT and CDR2 FQNNGV.

The chain couples TRBV6-6 to TRBJ2-7, with TRBD2 identical over 7 bases. V lost 5 bases and J lost 2; bases outside the gene matches: 6. The CDR3 covers 14 residues. The V gene's germline CDR1 is MNHNY and CDR2 SVGAGI (reference sequence). The CDR3 spells CASSKTGGTYEQYF. As DNA, the CDR3 is TGTGCCAGCAGTAAAACGGGGGGAACCTACGAGCAGTACTTC.

The CDR3: CASRPDSYEQYF. The CDR3 region has the DNA TGTGCCAGCAGACCGGACAGCTACGAGCAGTACTTC. V and J are TRBV2 and TRBJ2-7; D is possibly TRBD1 (6 bases). This CDR3 has 12 amino acids. Germline V gene data show CDR1 as SNHLY and CDR2 as FYNNEI. Trimming took off 6 bases at V and 3 bases at J, with 9 bases between the two ends.

The sample holds one count of this clone. The chain joins TRBV28 to TRBJ1-1; TRBD1 matches 7 bases. V dropped 9 bases and J dropped 1; count of bases not matched to a gene: 5. The CDR3 has 13 residues. Germline assignment: CDR1 MDHEN and CDR2 SYDVKM. CDR3 sequence (DNA): TGTGCCAGTTTCGACAGGGCGAACACTGAAGCTTTCTTT. As protein: CASFDRANTEAFF.

The chain employs TRBV10-3 and TRBJ2-7, with a tentative D call TRBD2 (6 bases). The germline CDR1 and CDR2 sequences are ENHRY and SYGVKD. The length of the CDR3 is 14 residues. Trimming took 2 bases from V and 1 from J, leaving 9 bases between them. The CDR3 DNA sequence: TGTGCCATCAGTGAGGTGGGGGGATCCTACGAGCAGTACTTC. Its protein product is CAISEVGGSYEQYF.

The rearrangement uses TRBV11-2 and TRBJ2-3; a possible D gene is TRBD2 (6 bases). Trimming removed 5 bases at V and 3 bases at J, with 9 bases between. The CDR3 contains 13 residues. CDR1 and CDR2 from the germline V gene are SGHAT and FQNNGV. Here the CDR3 reads CASSPGLTDTQYF. The CDR3 DNA reads TGTGCCAGCAGCCCGGGACTTACAGATACGCAGTATTTT.